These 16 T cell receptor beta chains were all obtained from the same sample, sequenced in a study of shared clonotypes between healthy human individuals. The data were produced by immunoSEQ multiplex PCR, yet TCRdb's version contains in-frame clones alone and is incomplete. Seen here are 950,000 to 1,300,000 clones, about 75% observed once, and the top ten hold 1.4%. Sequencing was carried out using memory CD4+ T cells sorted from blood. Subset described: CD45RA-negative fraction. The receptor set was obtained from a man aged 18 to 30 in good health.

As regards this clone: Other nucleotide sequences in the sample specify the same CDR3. The CDR3 DNA follows: TGTGCCACCAGCAGAGACAGGGGATTGAACACTGAAGCTTTCTTT. This codes for CATSRDRGLNTEAFF. The gene calls are TRBV15 and TRBJ1-1; D might be TRBD1 (6 bases). V was pared by 0 bases and J by 0 bases, with 8 bases between. Germline values: CDR1 LNHNV, CDR2 YYDKDF (reference sequence). The CDR3 extends over 15 amino acids.

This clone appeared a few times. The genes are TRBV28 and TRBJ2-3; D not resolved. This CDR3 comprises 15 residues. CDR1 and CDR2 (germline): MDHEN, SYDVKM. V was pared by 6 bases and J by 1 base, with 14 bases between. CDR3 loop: CASSRLIKGTDTQYF. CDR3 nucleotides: TGTGCCAGCAGCCGCCTTATCAAGGGCACAGATACGCAGTATTTT.

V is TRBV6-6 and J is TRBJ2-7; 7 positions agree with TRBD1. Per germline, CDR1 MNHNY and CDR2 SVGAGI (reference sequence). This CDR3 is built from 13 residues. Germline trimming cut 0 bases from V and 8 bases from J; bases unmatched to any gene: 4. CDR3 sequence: CASSYSTGPKQYF. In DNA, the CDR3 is TGTGCCAGCAGTTACTCGACAGGGCCCAAGCAGTACTTC.

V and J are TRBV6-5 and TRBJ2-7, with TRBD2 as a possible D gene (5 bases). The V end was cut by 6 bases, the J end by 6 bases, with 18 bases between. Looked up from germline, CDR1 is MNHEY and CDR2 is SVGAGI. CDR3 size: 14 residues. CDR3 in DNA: TGTGCCAGCAGCCAGGTCGGGGTTACCAGCGAGCAGTACTTC. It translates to CASSQVGVTSEQYF.

This chain's CDR3 is CASSVRQYTEAFF. In DNA form, the CDR3 reads TGTGCCAGCAGTGTAAGGCAGTACACTGAAGCTTTCTTT. V is TRBV2 and J is TRBJ1-1; D gene unclear. The germline gives CDR1 SNHLY, CDR2 FYNNEI. Trimming removed 4 bases at V and 3 bases at J, with 9 bases between. CDR3 length equals 13 residues.

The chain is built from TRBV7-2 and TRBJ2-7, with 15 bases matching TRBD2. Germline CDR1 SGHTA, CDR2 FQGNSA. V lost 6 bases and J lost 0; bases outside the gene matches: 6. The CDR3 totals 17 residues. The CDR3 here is CASSKGLAGGSSYEQYF. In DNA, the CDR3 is TGTGCCAGCAGTAAAGGACTAGCGGGAGGGTCCTCCTACGAGCAGTACTTC.

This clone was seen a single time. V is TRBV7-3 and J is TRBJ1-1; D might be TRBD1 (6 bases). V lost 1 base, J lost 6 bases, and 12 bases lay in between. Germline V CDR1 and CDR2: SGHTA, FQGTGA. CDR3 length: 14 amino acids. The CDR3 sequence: CASSLMSGDAEAFF. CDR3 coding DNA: TGTGCCAGCAGCTTAATGTCAGGGGACGCTGAAGCTTTCTTT.

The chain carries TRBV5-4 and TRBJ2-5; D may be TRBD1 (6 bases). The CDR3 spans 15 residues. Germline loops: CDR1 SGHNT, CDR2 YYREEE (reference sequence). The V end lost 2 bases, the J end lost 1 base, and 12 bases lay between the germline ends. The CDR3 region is CASSLIGRGQETQYF. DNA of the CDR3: TGTGCCAGCAGCTTAATCGGCAGGGGCCAAGAGACCCAGTACTTC.

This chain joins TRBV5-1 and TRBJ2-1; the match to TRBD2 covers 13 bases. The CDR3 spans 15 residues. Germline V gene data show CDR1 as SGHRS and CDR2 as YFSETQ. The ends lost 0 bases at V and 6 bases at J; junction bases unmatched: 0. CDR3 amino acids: CASSLGTSGSNEQFF. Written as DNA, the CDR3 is TGCGCCAGCAGCTTGGGGACTAGCGGGAGCAATGAGCAGTTCTTC.

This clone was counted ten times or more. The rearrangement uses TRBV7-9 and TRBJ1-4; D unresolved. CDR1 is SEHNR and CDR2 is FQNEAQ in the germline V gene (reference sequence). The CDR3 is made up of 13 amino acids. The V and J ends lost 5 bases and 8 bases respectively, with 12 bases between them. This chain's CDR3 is CASSILSEEKLFF. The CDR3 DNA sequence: TGTGCCAGCAGCATTCTAAGTGAGGAAAAACTGTTTTTT.

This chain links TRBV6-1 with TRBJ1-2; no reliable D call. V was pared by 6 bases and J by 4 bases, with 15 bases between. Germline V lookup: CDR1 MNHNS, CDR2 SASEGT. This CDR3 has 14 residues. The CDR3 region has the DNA TGTGCCAGCAGCCAGACCGGACCTCTCTATGGCTACACCTTC. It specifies CASSQTGPLYGYTF.

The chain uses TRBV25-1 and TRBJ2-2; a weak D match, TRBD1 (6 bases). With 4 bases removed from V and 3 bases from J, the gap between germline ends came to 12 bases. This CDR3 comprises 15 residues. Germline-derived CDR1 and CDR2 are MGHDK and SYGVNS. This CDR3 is CASSASGTYTGELFF. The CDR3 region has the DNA TGTGCCAGCAGTGCATCCGGGACATACACCGGGGAGCTGTTTTTT.

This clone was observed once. The CDR3 nucleotides are TGTGCCGTCCTGGGACTAGCGAACACCGGGGAGCTGTTTTTT. It yields the protein CAVLGLANTGELFF. The V and J genes are TRBV30 and TRBJ2-2, with TRBD2 matching over 8 bases. The CDR3 sequence is 14 residues long. Germline values: CDR1 GTSNPN, CDR2 SVGIG (reference sequence). After removal of 8 bases from V and 0 bases from J, the junction contained 5 bases not matched to a gene.

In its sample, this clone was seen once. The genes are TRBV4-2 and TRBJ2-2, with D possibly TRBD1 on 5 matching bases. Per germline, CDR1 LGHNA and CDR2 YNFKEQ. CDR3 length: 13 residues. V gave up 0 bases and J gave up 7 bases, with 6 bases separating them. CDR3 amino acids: CASSQDRGGELFF. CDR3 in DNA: TGTGCCAGCAGCCAAGATAGGGGCGGGGAGCTGTTTTTT.

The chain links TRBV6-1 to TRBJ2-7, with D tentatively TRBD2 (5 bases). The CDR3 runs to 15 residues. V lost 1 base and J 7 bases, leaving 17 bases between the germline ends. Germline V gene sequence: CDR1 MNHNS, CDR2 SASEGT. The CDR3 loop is CASSEDGSTRREQYF. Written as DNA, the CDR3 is TGTGCCAGCAGTGAAGACGGCTCGACAAGGAGGGAGCAGTACTTC.

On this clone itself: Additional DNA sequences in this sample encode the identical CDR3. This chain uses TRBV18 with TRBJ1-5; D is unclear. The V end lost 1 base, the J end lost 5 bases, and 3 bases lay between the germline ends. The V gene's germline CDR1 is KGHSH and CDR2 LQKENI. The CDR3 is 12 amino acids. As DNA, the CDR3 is TGTGCCAGCTCACCACAAGATCAGCCCCAGCATTTT. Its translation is CASSPQDQPQHF.